One TCR beta chain is described in this entry. The sample comes from a study of blood T cell repertoires in COVID-19. Looking at the study overall: Both acute and convalescent COVID-19 samples were obtained from the United States, Italy and Spain. T cells, B-cell-depleted T cells, or PBMCs supplied cDNA or gDNA.

Enrollment of patients from Seattle took place during active infection, with longitudinal follow-up. Original analysis: The assay estimated nucleated cells by amplifying reference gene primers. Clones were sequenced by immunoSEQ multiplex PCR, and TCRdb holds only the in-frame ones, with some missing. D and trimming were read from the DNA, whereas the V and J calls and clone size are those reported in that table. The data contain around 38,000 clones, roughly nine tenths of them singletons. Sequences were obtained from peripheral blood. This TCR was recovered from a man in his sixties with COVID-19, enrolled during active disease.

This CDR3 is CASSHGGAKNIQYF. The CDR3 bases are TGTGCCAGCAGCCACGGGGGAGCCAAAAACATTCAGTACTTC. This rearrangement joins TRBV28 to TRBJ2-4; perhaps TRBD2 as D (6 bases). CDR3 length equals 14 residues. With 6 bases removed from V and 0 bases from J, the gap between germline ends came to 9 bases. Germline loops: CDR1 MDHEN, CDR2 SYDVKM.